This TCR beta chain was sequenced in a study of blood T cell repertoires in COVID-19. The ends lost 2 bases at V and 6 bases at J; junction bases unmatched: 8. CDR1 and CDR2 from the germline V gene are LGHDT and YNNKEL (reference sequence). There are 16 residues in the CDR3. Using immunoSEQ multiplex PCR, the repertoire was profiled, and TCRdb retains in-frame clones only, with some absent. This sample has 200,000 to 250,000 clones, with around 84% found just once. The chain has TRBV3-1 (or the pseudogene TRBV3-2) and TRBJ2-3; 10 bases fit TRBD2. This clonotype originated in a human donor in a cohort sampled during active COVID-19. Material for sequencing was peripheral blood. CDR3 sequence: CASSQLAGAKVDTQYF. The CDR3 DNA follows: TGTGCCAGCAGCCAACTAGCGGGAGCCAAGGTGGATACGCAGTATTTT.